This record covers a single T cell receptor beta chain. The antigen it binds to is not known. Base-call qualities are not available, and no considerably larger clone is one nucleotide away. The library was produced with the immunoSEQ multiplex PCR assay. TCRdb obtained this table from immuneACCESS and retained in-frame rearrangements with V and J assigned. These tables miss some clones; where compared with another copy, unresolved V genes account for less than half of the shortfall, and the remainder is unexplained. In this sample the table shows roughly 93,000 clones, more than 90% of which occur a single time. The ten top clones hold approximately 0.21% of the sample. From a lookup of the germline V gene, CDR1 and CDR2 are SGHVS and FQNEAQ. The V end loses 6 bases and the J end loses 7 bases, and a stretch of 15 bases separates them. From the cysteine up to the phenylalanine, the CDR3 has a length of 13 residues. The CDR3 DNA has 39 bases and is translated from base 1.

The entry originates in a study of technical replicates of blood from four donors (dated by TCRdb to about 2017). The receptor's source is a human donor in good health. The chain couples TRBV7-8 to TRBJ1-2; TRBD1 could be the D gene, as 5 bases match. Sequenced input: T cells isolated from PBMCs. The encoded CDR3 is CASRGRDSSGYTF. In nucleotide form, the sequence is TGTGCCAGCAGGGGCCGGGACTCTTCTGGCTACACCTTC. Beyond the CDR3, the reference TRBV7-8 and TRBJ1-2 genes provide the residues; the full variable domain reads: GAGVSQSPRYKVAKRGQDVALRCDPISGHVSLFWYQQALGQGPEFLTYFQNEAQLDKSGLPSDRFFAERPEGSVSTLKIQRTQQEDSAVYLCASRGRDSSGYTFGSGTRLTVV.